The rows below give T cell receptor beta chains drawn from one sample of a study of T-cell reconstitution after alpha-beta-depleted transplantation in children. TCRdb passed the PCR reads through MiXCR, listing each CDR3 protein once. The repertoire has a few hundred thousand distinct CDR3 sequences, 9.9% of them found once; the top ten carry roughly a tenth. This sample comprised PBMCs from the stem cell graft donor, obtained from the stem cell graft. These TCRs come from a human donor who donated a stem cell graft to a child with SCID. Both conserved end residues are part of each CDR3. A D gene is named only where the DNA matches it firmly. Size tells how often a clone was seen (once, few, many) or the class of an expanded clone, and some rows leave it out.

V gene: TRBV11-2
J gene: TRBJ2-6
CDR3 length: 17
clone size: NA
D gene: NA
CDR3 DNA: TGTGCCAGCAGCTTAGGGGCCCTCTTCTCTGGGGCCAACGTCCTGACTTTC
CDR3 protein: CASSLGALFSGANVLTF

V gene: TRBV12-3/TRBV12-4
J gene: TRBJ1-4
CDR3 length: 17
clone size: once
D gene: NA
CDR3 DNA: TGTACCAGCAGTTTGAGCAGGGGCGTGGCAACTAATGAAAAACTGTTTTTT
CDR3 protein: CTSSLSRGVATNEKLFF

V gene: TRBV7-9
J gene: TRBJ2-7
CDR3 length: 11
clone size: many
D gene: NA
CDR3 DNA: TGTGCCAGCAGCTTAGAGGGTTTGCTGTACTTC
CDR3 protein: CASSLEGLLYF

V gene: TRBV28
J gene: TRBJ2-3
CDR3 length: 12
clone size: few
D gene: NA
CDR3 DNA: TGTGCCAGCATGAGGGGTCGGGATACGCAGTATTTT
CDR3 protein: CASMRGRDTQYF

V gene: TRBV5-1
J gene: TRBJ2-3
CDR3 length: 14
clone size: NA
D gene: NA
CDR3 DNA: TGCGCCAGCAGCTTGCTATCTAGCTCGGATACGCAGTATTTT
CDR3 protein: CASSLLSSSDTQYF

V gene: TRBV27
J gene: TRBJ2-1
CDR3 length: 17
clone size: many
D gene: NA
CDR3 DNA: TGTGCCAGCAGTCCCAGAACAATATGGGGGTCCGACGATGAGCAGTTCTTC
CDR3 protein: CASSPRTIWGSDDEQFF

V gene: TRBV7-9
J gene: TRBJ2-3
CDR3 length: 17
clone size: NA
D gene: NA
CDR3 DNA: TGTGCCAGCAGCTACGGGTCGCTCCAAACGGCCGCAGATACGCAGTATTTT
CDR3 protein: CASSYGSLQTAADTQYF

V gene: TRBV7-6
J gene: TRBJ2-1
CDR3 length: 12
clone size: NA
D gene: NA
CDR3 DNA: TGTGCCAGCAGCCAGGACCCCGATGAGCAGTTCTTC
CDR3 protein: CASSQDPDEQFF

V gene: TRBV2
J gene: TRBJ2-2
CDR3 length: 14
clone size: NA
D gene: TRBD1
CDR3 DNA: TGTGCCAGCAGAAAGACAGGGGTCAGCGGGGAGCTGTTTTTT
CDR3 protein: CASRKTGVSGELFF

V gene: TRBV12-3/TRBV12-4
J gene: TRBJ2-5
CDR3 length: 15
clone size: NA
D gene: NA
CDR3 DNA: TGTGCCAGCAGTTCAGACAAGGATTACCAAGAGACCCAGTACTTC
CDR3 protein: CASSSDKDYQETQYF

V gene: TRBV5-1
J gene: TRBJ2-1
CDR3 length: 16
clone size: few
D gene: TRBD1
CDR3 DNA: TGCGCCAGCAGCTTGGGTGAATGGACAGGGGGCGGTGAGCAGTTCTTC
CDR3 protein: CASSLGEWTGGGEQFF

V gene: TRBV6-5
J gene: TRBJ1-5
CDR3 length: 14
clone size: few
D gene: TRBD1
CDR3 DNA: TGTGCCAGCAGTTCCGGGACAGTCAATCAGCCCCAGCATTTT
CDR3 protein: CASSSGTVNQPQHF

V gene: TRBV18
J gene: TRBJ1-2
CDR3 length: 14
clone size: NA
D gene: NA
CDR3 DNA: TGTGCCAGCTCACCACTCGGGAGCGGATATGGCTACACCTTC
CDR3 protein: CASSPLGSGYGYTF

V gene: TRBV4-1
J gene: TRBJ2-3
CDR3 length: 16
clone size: NA
D gene: TRBD1
CDR3 DNA: TGCGCCAGCAGCCAAGTCGAGGGGGCGAGGGCACGTACGCAGTATTTT
CDR3 protein: CASSQVEGARARTQYF

V gene: TRBV12-3/TRBV12-4
J gene: TRBJ1-6
CDR3 length: 14
clone size: NA
D gene: NA
CDR3 DNA: TGTGCCAGCAGTTTGCAGGGGTCGGGTTCACCCCTCCACTTT
CDR3 protein: CASSLQGSGSPLHF

V gene: TRBV5-1
J gene: TRBJ2-7
CDR3 length: 14
clone size: NA
D gene: NA
CDR3 DNA: TGCGCCAGCAGCTTGGAGGCTCCTTCTGGGGAGCAGTACTTC
CDR3 protein: CASSLEAPSGEQYF

V gene: TRBV3-1
J gene: TRBJ2-7
CDR3 length: 16
clone size: NA
D gene: TRBD2
CDR3 DNA: TGTGCCAGCAGCTGGACTAGCGGGAGGAGCTCCTACGAGCAGTACTTC
CDR3 protein: CASSWTSGRSSYEQYF

V gene: TRBV18
J gene: TRBJ2-3
CDR3 length: 14
clone size: few
D gene: TRBD1
CDR3 DNA: TGTGCCAGCTCACAGAGACAGGGAACAGATACGCAGTATTTT
CDR3 protein: CASSQRQGTDTQYF

V gene: TRBV3-1
J gene: TRBJ2-1
CDR3 length: 15
clone size: few
D gene: NA
CDR3 DNA: TGTGCCAGCAGCCAGGACATAAACTCCTACAATGAGCAGTTCTTC
CDR3 protein: CASSQDINSYNEQFF

V gene: TRBV12-3/TRBV12-4
J gene: TRBJ2-2
CDR3 length: 17
clone size: few
D gene: TRBD2
CDR3 DNA: TGTGCCAGCAGTTTGCCCCTGACTAGCGGAAACACCGGGGAGCTGTTTTTT
CDR3 protein: CASSLPLTSGNTGELFF

V gene: TRBV4-2
J gene: TRBJ2-7
CDR3 length: 13
clone size: few
D gene: NA
CDR3 DNA: TGTGCCAGCAGCCAAGGACTTCCCTACGAGCAGTACTTC
CDR3 protein: CASSQGLPYEQYF

V gene: TRBV12-3/TRBV12-4
J gene: TRBJ2-2
CDR3 length: 16
clone size: few
D gene: NA
CDR3 DNA: TGTGCCAGCAGTTCCCTCAAAGGACAGAACACCGGGGAGCTGTTTTTT
CDR3 protein: CASSSLKGQNTGELFF

V gene: TRBV18
J gene: TRBJ1-1
CDR3 length: 14
clone size: many
D gene: NA
CDR3 DNA: TGTGCCAGCTCACCTACGGGACGGAACACTGAAGCTTTCTTT
CDR3 protein: CASSPTGRNTEAFF

V gene: TRBV12-3/TRBV12-4
J gene: TRBJ2-1
CDR3 length: 15
clone size: few
D gene: NA
CDR3 DNA: TGTGCCAGCAGTTTTGGAGGGTTTTCTTCCGGTGAGCAGTTCTTC
CDR3 protein: CASSFGGFSSGEQFF

V gene: TRBV5-6
J gene: TRBJ1-5
CDR3 length: 14
clone size: few
D gene: NA
CDR3 DNA: TGTGCCAGCAGCTCAACTTATAGCAATCAGCCCCAGCATTTT
CDR3 protein: CASSSTYSNQPQHF

V gene: TRBV7-2
J gene: TRBJ2-1
CDR3 length: 12
clone size: many
D gene: NA
CDR3 DNA: TGTGCCAGCAGCCAGAGGGTGGGTGAGCAGTTCTTC
CDR3 protein: CASSQRVGEQFF

V gene: TRBV19
J gene: TRBJ1-1
CDR3 length: 13
clone size: many
D gene: NA
CDR3 DNA: TGTGCCAGTAGTAAACAGAAGAACACTGAAGCTTTCTTT
CDR3 protein: CASSKQKNTEAFF

V gene: TRBV2
J gene: TRBJ2-7
CDR3 length: 15
clone size: NA
D gene: NA
CDR3 DNA: TGTGCCAGCAGCGGTACTGGCGTTCTCTCCTACGAGCAGTACTTC
CDR3 protein: CASSGTGVLSYEQYF

V gene: TRBV3-1
J gene: TRBJ2-3
CDR3 length: 14
clone size: NA
D gene: TRBD1
CDR3 DNA: TGTGCCAGCAGCCGACAGGGGGCGCGTGATACGCAGTATTTT
CDR3 protein: CASSRQGARDTQYF

V gene: TRBV27
J gene: TRBJ2-3
CDR3 length: 12
clone size: few
D gene: NA
CDR3 DNA: TGTGCCAGCAGCCGGGGACGGGATACGCAGTATTTT
CDR3 protein: CASSRGRDTQYF

V gene: TRBV12-3/TRBV12-4
J gene: TRBJ1-6
CDR3 length: 14
clone size: few
D gene: TRBD1
CDR3 DNA: TGTGCCAGCAGTTTGGGACAGCTAAATTCACCCCTCCACTTT
CDR3 protein: CASSLGQLNSPLHF

V gene: TRBV7-9
J gene: TRBJ1-5
CDR3 length: 16
clone size: few
D gene: NA
CDR3 DNA: TGTGCCAGCAGCTTAGGGCAGGGCAGAAGCAATCAGCCCCAGCATTTT
CDR3 protein: CASSLGQGRSNQPQHF

V gene: TRBV20-1
J gene: TRBJ1-4
CDR3 length: 13
clone size: NA
D gene: TRBD1
CDR3 DNA: TGCAGTGCCAATCACAGGGGGCGAGAAAAACTGTTTTTT
CDR3 protein: CSANHRGREKLFF

V gene: TRBV5-1
J gene: TRBJ2-2
CDR3 length: 17
clone size: few
D gene: NA
CDR3 DNA: TGCGCCAGCAGCTCGAAGCAGGGTCCCGCGAACACCGGGGAGCTGTTTTTT
CDR3 protein: CASSSKQGPANTGELFF

V gene: TRBV5-6
J gene: TRBJ2-7
CDR3 length: 15
clone size: few
D gene: NA
CDR3 DNA: TGTGCCACTCTGAGAAGGGGGTATGGGTCCTACGAGCAGTACTTC
CDR3 protein: CATLRRGYGSYEQYF

V gene: TRBV6-5
J gene: TRBJ2-3
CDR3 length: 16
clone size: few
D gene: TRBD2
CDR3 DNA: TGTGCCAGCAGTTATGGAGCGGGGACTACCACAGATACGCAGTATTTT
CDR3 protein: CASSYGAGTTTDTQYF